The 23 T cell receptor beta chains reported below all come from one sample, sequenced in a study of identical twins. Each CDR3 protein is one row after TCRdb ran MiXCR on the 5' RACE reads. The table shows hundreds of thousands of distinct CDR3 sequences, with less than 9% occurring only once. The sample was also reused in another study, on yellow fever vaccine responses in identical twins.

The sample taken for sequencing was memory (CD45RO+) T cells sorted from blood. The receptors here all came from a woman in her late teens or twenties in good health.

The CDR3 DNA reads TGTGCCAGCTCACCAGCCGGGACAGCGACTAATTCACCCCTCCACTTT. Protein product: CASSPAGTATNSPLHF. The chain has TRBV18 and TRBJ1-6; 7 bases match TRBD1. Germline CDR1 is KGHSH and CDR2 is LQKENI. This CDR3 has 16 amino acids. V trimming: 2 bases; J trimming: 6 bases; junction bases outside the gene matches: 7.

To note about this clonotype: The junction shows a germline mismatch at one end, possibly a read error. The chain is built from TRBV4-1 and TRBJ2-1; D tentatively fits TRBD1 or TRBD2 (5 bases each). The CDR3 has 22 residues. In germline, CDR1 is MGHRA, CDR2 YSYEKL. Here the CDR3 reads CASSQDTRESGLRKSSYNEQFF. CDR3 nucleotides: TGCGCCAGCAGTCAAGACACCAGGGAAAGCGGACTTAGAAAATCCTCCTACAATGAGCAGTTCTTC.

This clonotype was recorded a few times. The genes are TRBV20-1 and TRBJ2-3; 10 bases fit TRBD1. The CDR3 sequence is 18 residues long. Germline CDR1 and CDR2: DFQATT and SNEGSKA (reference sequence). V was pared by 1 base and J by 2 bases, with 12 bases of the junction left unmatched. The CDR3 region is CSARATPGTGVITDTQYF. CDR3 in DNA: TGCAGTGCTAGAGCCACACCCGGGACAGGGGTTATCACAGATACGCAGTATTTT.

This clonotype has a count of ten or more. This sequence joins TRBV28 and TRBJ2-2, with 7 bases matching TRBD1. The germline V gene has CDR1 MDHEN and CDR2 SYDVKM. CDR3 length: 15 residues. Trimming removed 11 bases from V and 2 bases from J; junction bases left unmatched: 11. The DNA of the CDR3 is TGTGCCGTTAAGGCTGGGGACAGAAACACCGGGGAGCTGTTTTTT. Protein: CAVKAGDRNTGELFF.

This clonotype was seen at least ten times. CDR3 bases: TGTGCCATCAGTGAGTCGACCCGGCGCACTGAAGCTTTCTTT. This translates into CAISESTRRTEAFF. V and J are TRBV10-3 and TRBJ1-1; D is unresolved. V lost 0 bases and J lost 4, with 9 bases in between. The CDR3 is 14 amino acids. The germline V gene encodes CDR1 ENHRY and CDR2 SYGVKD.

This clonotype occurred many times. The chain is built from TRBV20-1 and TRBJ2-7; D ambiguous. Trimming shortened V by 4 bases and J by 0 bases, and 4 bases separated the two germline ends. The CDR3 has 11 amino acids. Germline V gives CDR1 DFQATT, CDR2 SNEGSKA (reference sequence). CDR3 DNA sequence: TGCAGTGCTACCTCCTCCTACGAGCAGTACTTC. Its translation: CSATSSYEQYF.

This clonotype occurred a few times. The chain recombines TRBV6-1 with TRBJ2-1, with TRBD2 matching over 7 bases. The CDR3 consists of 14 residues. Losses at the gene ends were 8 bases for V and 8 bases for J; bases not matched to a gene: 12. Germline CDR1 reads MNHNS; CDR2 reads SASEGT. The CDR3 sequence is CASRLAHKIHEQFF. In DNA, the CDR3 is TGTGCCAGCCGACTAGCACACAAAATCCATGAGCAGTTCTTC.

In its sample, this clonotype was seen a few times. The V and J genes are TRBV7-6 and TRBJ2-1; 7 bases map to TRBD2. Trimming at V came to 1 base and at J to 7 bases, leaving 7 bases not matched to a gene. The germline V gene has CDR1 SGHVS and CDR2 FNYEAQ. The CDR3 is 15 residues long. Here the CDR3 DNA reads TGTGCCAGCAGCTTAGGCGGGAGTTACGTGAATGAGCAGTTCTTC. Translated, it gives CASSLGGSYVNEQFF.

At least ten counts were recorded for this clonotype. This chain's CDR3 is CASSWGQVYDQETQYF. The CDR3 DNA sequence: TGCGCCAGCAGCTGGGGACAGGTCTACGATCAAGAGACCCAGTACTTC. The chain employs TRBV5-1 and TRBJ2-5, with 8 bases lining up with TRBD1. This CDR3 spans 16 amino acids. The V segment lost 3 bases and the J segment 2 bases; nucleotides outside the gene matches: 9. Germline CDR1 is SGHRS and CDR2 is YFSETQ.

The chain employs TRBV28 and TRBJ1-1; D call uncertain. The CDR3 length is 13 residues. The germline CDR1 and CDR2 sequences are MDHEN and SYDVKM. V was cut by 8 bases and J by 1 base, with 11 bases left in between. CDR3 region: CASHRRPNTEAFF. Here the CDR3 DNA reads TGTGCCAGCCATCGCAGACCGAACACTGAAGCTTTCTTT.

This clonotype has only a few counts. The V call is TRBV6-5, the J call TRBJ2-7; D may be TRBD2 (5 bases). The CDR3 is 14 residues long. Trimming pared 6 bases from V and 1 base from J, leaving 13 bases between. CDR1 is MNHEY, CDR2 SVGAGI, per germline. The CDR3 DNA sequence: TGTGCCAGCAGATACATAACGGGGTCCTACGAGCAGTACGTC. This codes for CASRYITGSYEQYV.

The chain combines TRBV7-8 with TRBJ2-7; tentative D call: TRBD2 (6 bases). CDR1 and CDR2 from the germline V gene are SGHVS and FQNEAQ. V lost 1 base to trimming and J lost 2 bases, with 9 bases between them. CDR3 length: 14 residues. CDR3 sequence (DNA): TGTGCCAGCAGCTTAGTTGGGGGGACCTACGAGCAGTACTTC. The encoded protein is CASSLVGGTYEQYF.

The V gene is TRBV6-1, the J gene TRBJ2-1, with TRBD2 matching over 7 bases. The CDR3 covers 15 residues. Germline V lookup: CDR1 MNHNS, CDR2 SASEGT. V gave up 7 bases and J gave up 2 bases; unmatched junction bases: 8. The DNA for the CDR3 is TGTGCCAGCAACCGCGGGGGTACCACCTACAATGAGCAGTTCTTC. It translates to CASNRGGTTYNEQFF.

This clonotype was detected ten times or more. The rearrangement links TRBV5-1 to TRBJ2-7; D might be TRBD1 (6 bases). The CDR3 runs 15 residues. V was pared by 4 bases and J by 3 bases, with 17 bases between. The germline gives CDR1 SGHRS, CDR2 YFSETQ. The CDR3 region is CASSPLTGSLYEQYF. In DNA, the CDR3 is TGCGCCAGCAGCCCACTGACAGGCAGCCTCTACGAGCAGTACTTC.

In this sample, this clonotype turned up many times. This chain links TRBV29-1 with TRBJ2-1; D perhaps matches TRBD1 (5 bases). The ends were cut back, 7 bases at V and 4 bases at J, with 20 bases in the middle. Per the germline V gene, CDR1 is SQVTM and CDR2 is ANQGSEA. The CDR3 is 15 residues long. CDR3 region: CSAALGQRSYNEQFF. The CDR3 DNA follows: TGCAGCGCAGCCCTTGGACAAAGGTCATACAATGAGCAGTTCTTC.

The table lists this clonotype with a few counts. The rearrangement joins TRBV20-1 to TRBJ2-5; D is uncertain. With 3 bases removed from V and 2 bases from J, the gap between germline ends came to 10 bases. The CDR3 loop spans 13 amino acids. Germline lookup yields CDR1 DFQATT and CDR2 SNEGSKA (reference sequence). CDR3 in DNA: TGCAGTGCTAGGCCGGTCTCTCAAGAGACCCAGTACTTC. Its protein is CSARPVSQETQYF.

This clonotype was counted a few times. The CDR3 spells CSARGGGRGGGTGELFF. The CDR3 coding sequence is TGCAGTGCTAGAGGGGGCGGTCGGGGGGGAGGCACCGGGGAGCTGTTTTTT. J is TRBJ2-2 and V is TRBV20-1; 8 bases agree with TRBD2. Germline CDR1 is DFQATT and CDR2 is SNEGSKA (reference sequence). The CDR3 length is 17 residues. Germline trimming cut 1 base from V and 4 bases from J; bases unmatched to any gene: 11.

This chain links TRBV6-1 with TRBJ2-7, with TRBD2 identical over 7 bases. Germline assignment: CDR1 MNHNS and CDR2 SASEGT. CDR3 length: 15 amino acids. V was pared by 6 bases and J by 0 bases, with 8 bases of the junction left unmatched. DNA for the CDR3: TGTGCCAGCAGAAAAAGCGGGGCTAGCTCCTACGAGCAGTACGTC. This encodes CASRKSGASSYEQYV.

The gene calls are TRBV10-1 and TRBJ2-5; 11 bases are shared with TRBD2. J was trimmed by 2 bases and V by 0 bases; bases with no gene match: 2. The CDR3 contains 16 residues. Germline V CDR1 and CDR2: WNHNN, SYGVQD (reference sequence). CDR3 sequence (DNA): TGCGCCAGCAGTGAGTCGCCTAGCGGGGGGCAAGAGACCCAGTACTTC. It translates to CASSESPSGGQETQYF.

The chain recombines TRBV6-1 with TRBJ2-1; tentatively, D is TRBD1 or TRBD2 (5 bases each). This CDR3 contains 13 residues. CDR1 is MNHNS, CDR2 SASEGT, per germline. Trimming took off 8 bases at V and 5 bases at J, with 13 bases between the two ends. The CDR3 DNA is TGTGCCAGCGCGAGGGGCGAGAACAATGAGCAGTTCTTC. Translation gives CASARGENNEQFF.

This clonotype was counted at least ten times. The chain combines TRBV5-5 with TRBJ2-7, with no clear D. Looked up from germline, CDR1 is SGHKS and CDR2 is YYEKEE (reference sequence). The CDR3 loop spans 12 amino acids. V lost 1 base and J lost 2, with 4 bases in between. The CDR3 loop is CASSLTTYEQYF. In DNA form, the CDR3 reads TGTGCCAGCAGCTTGACCACCTACGAGCAGTACTTC.

This clonotype was recorded at least ten times. This chain joins TRBV12-3 or TRBV12-4 and TRBJ2-2; no firm D call. The CDR3 is 15 amino acids. Trimming removed 7 bases at V and 0 bases at J, with 12 bases between. CDR3 DNA sequence: TGTGCCAGCAACTTTGGCCCCCCGAACACCGGGGAGCTGTTTTTT. This encodes CASNFGPPNTGELFF.

V usage is TRBV19 and J usage is TRBJ2-1, with 9 bases fitting TRBD2. Germline CDR1 is LNHDA and CDR2 is SQIVND (reference sequence). The CDR3 loop spans 15 amino acids. After removal of 5 bases from V and 6 bases from J, the junction contained 8 bases not matched to a gene. CDR3 residues: CASSPLAGVINEQFF. The CDR3 DNA reads as TGTGCCAGTAGTCCGTTAGCGGGAGTCATCAATGAGCAGTTCTTC.